This TCR beta chain originates from a study of immune cell composition in non-small cell lung cancer (dated by TCRdb to the late 2010s). Context from the whole study: Histologic subtype was assigned using H&E plus p63, CK5, Napsin A and TTF-1 immunohistochemistry, mainly lung adenocarcinoma or squamous cell carcinoma. For supplementary cohort #1, made up of roughly 10 lung adenocarcinoma cases, paired tumour/lung TCR-beta sequencing was done and TIL populations were generated so that tumour reactivity could be assessed. A few tumour specimens with TCR-beta data were of rare histological subtypes and were excluded from the subtype comparisons. Using Adaptive Biotechnologies, the researchers ran TCR-beta sequencing on 34 paired NSCLC tumour and non-adjacent lung specimens, along with just over 25 tumour-only specimens. The paper's findings and limits, for the study overall: No significant correlation was found between smoking pack-years and tumour TCR-beta clonality. The reactivity cohort was only 10 cases, and tumour-reactive clones were not shown to share sequences with the dominant in vivo tumour-associated clones. Tumour-associated clones >0.5% were found in nearly half of NSCLC cases, namely in roughly 30% of adenocarcinomas versus 75% of squamous carcinomas. Top 10 clone scores and productive clonality were significantly higher in lung squamous cell carcinoma than in lung adenocarcinoma tumours. In some 11 adenocarcinoma cases, maximal tumour-associated clone frequency correlated strongly with TIL tumour reactivity, whereas overall clonality did not.

TCR-beta CDR3 regions were amplified from genomic DNA by a two-step multiplex PCR, with the second step adding Illumina-compatible adaptors. TCR-beta immunosequencing was carried out on an Illumina platform through the commercial immunoSEQ service. As for the original processing: Repertoires were summarised by productive clonality and by Top 10 Clones, defined as the percentage of T-cell templates derived from the ten most frequent sequences. Productive clonality ranged from 0 to 1, with 1 indicating a monoclonal population. Sequences comprising at least 0.1% of tumour T-cell templates but absent from matched non-adjacent lung were defined as tumour-associated clones and were identified via log10 scatter plots. Student's t-tests were used for two-group comparisons, ANOVA was used for stages, and linear regression was used for relationships, with analyses conducted in GraphPad Prism7 and R. TCRdb mirrors the immuneACCESS table, restricted to in-frame sequences. Some clones are absent from its copies; in checked studies, under half trace to an unresolved V gene, and the reason for the others is unknown. V and J calls plus clone size are reproduced from that table; the DNA served to infer D and trimming. The sample table shows some 11,000 clones, and over 55% are seen once. Of the sample, about 18% is held by the ten largest clones.

As regards this clone: It has no known antigen specificity. One base away there is no much larger clone; base qualities are not given.

Frozen aliquots of unsorted single-cell suspensions were used for genomic DNA extraction with the QIAamp DNA kit. The tumour samples consisted of non-small cell lung cancer tissue that had been surgically resected. Tissues were received within 2 hours of resection and processed immediately into single-cell suspensions. Tissue was mechanically dissociated and enzymatically digested with DNase I, collagenase I and hyaluronidase for roughly 28 minutes at 37 °C, then filtered and RBC-lysed. From a lookup of the germline V gene, CDR1 and CDR2 are MNHNS and SASEGT. Counted from cysteine to phenylalanine, this CDR3 has 13 amino acids. The only DNA kept is the CDR3, 39 bases in frame from the first base. The V end loses 6 bases and the J end loses 2 bases, and a stretch of 11 bases separates them.

This clonotype was obtained from a human donor with non-small cell lung cancer. Sequencing was performed on lung tumor tissue. Recombination joined TRBV6-1 with TRBJ2-7; tentative D gene TRBD1, with 5 bases matching. Here is the DNA: TGTGCCAGCAGCTCAGGGAACCCCTACGAGCAGTACTTC. This translates into CASSSGNPYEQYF.